This T cell receptor (beta chain) was sequenced in a study of response to subunit inactivated influenza vaccine. In TCRdb, the RT-PCR reads were re-called with MiXCR into one record per CDR3 protein. The sample includes 750,000 to 850,000 distinct CDR3 sequences, roughly 18% seen only once; the top ten take 11%. Notes on the study in general: Only a handful of new T cells, the authors suggested, are recruited with each seasonal influenza vaccination.

Details on this clonotype: Its antigen remains unidentified.

Trimming took 4 bases from V and 6 from J; bases not matched to a gene: 10. This CDR3 spans 15 amino acids. Germline V lookup: CDR1 SGHRS, CDR2 YFSETQ. The chain has TRBV5-1 and TRBJ2-1; TRBD1 aligns across 7 bases. The TCR was taken from a man aged 45-65 years who received an inactivated influenza vaccine. The input for sequencing was PBMCs from blood, taken approximately 5 days after vaccination. The CDR3 nucleotides are TGCGCCAGCAGCGCCACAGGGGTATGGCCCAATGAGCAGTTCTTC. This encodes CASSATGVWPNEQFF.